A selection of T cell receptor beta chains follows, all from one sample in a study of metastatic and nonmetastatic thyroid tumors. TCRdb re-called the PCR reads through MiXCR. The table records under 15,000 clones, 30% to 35% of them present only once. The specimen was tumor tissue. The receptor set was obtained from a female donor with papillary thyroid cancer or a benign thyroid nodule (not recorded which). Some clones in this sample may be carry-over from other donors' samples. Each CDR3 is given with its conserved first and last residue. The D gene is left open where the match is weak. Not all rows give a size; the values are once, few, many and, for expanded clones, a class.

CDR3 length: 14; clone size: -; D gene: -; V gene: TRBV4-1; J gene: TRBJ2-7; CDR3 protein: CASPSQDSSYEQYF; CDR3 DNA: TGCGCCAGCCCTAGCCAGGACTCATCCTACGAGCAGTACTTC
CDR3 length: 15; clone size: -; D gene: TRBD1; V gene: TRBV7-2; J gene: TRBJ1-3; CDR3 protein: CASSLGGTGGNTIYF; CDR3 DNA: TGTGCCAGCAGCTTAGGAGGGACAGGGGGAAACACCATATATTTT
CDR3 length: 16; clone size: medium-sized; D gene: TRBD1; V gene: TRBV5-1; J gene: TRBJ2-7; CDR3 protein: CASSLGGTGAAYEQYF; CDR3 DNA: TGCGCCAGCAGCTTGGGGGGGACAGGAGCAGCCTACGAGCAGTACTTC
CDR3 length: 19; clone size: many; D gene: -; V gene: TRBV4-1; J gene: TRBJ2-1; CDR3 protein: CASSQEYLAPSSNYNEQFF; CDR3 DNA: TGCGCCAGCAGCCAAGAGTATCTAGCACCCTCCAGTAACTACAATGAGCAGTTCTTC
CDR3 length: 14; clone size: medium-sized; D gene: TRBD1; V gene: TRBV11-2; J gene: TRBJ1-6; CDR3 protein: CASSWDRGSSPLHF; CDR3 DNA: TGTGCCAGCAGTTGGGACAGGGGGTCTTCACCCCTCCACTTT
CDR3 length: 13; clone size: many; D gene: TRBD2; V gene: TRBV6-1; J gene: TRBJ2-2; CDR3 protein: CASYSGDTGELFF; CDR3 DNA: TGTGCCAGTTATAGCGGGGACACCGGGGAGCTGTTTTTT
CDR3 length: 15; clone size: -; D gene: TRBD1; V gene: TRBV6-1; J gene: TRBJ1-3; CDR3 protein: CASTQGAFGGNTIYF; CDR3 DNA: TGTGCCAGCACCCAGGGGGCATTCGGTGGAAACACCATATATTTT
CDR3 length: 9; clone size: medium-sized; D gene: -; V gene: TRBV7-2; J gene: TRBJ1-1; CDR3 protein: CASSFGAFF; CDR3 DNA: TGTGCCAGCAGCTTCGGAGCTTTCTTT
CDR3 length: 14; clone size: -; D gene: -; V gene: TRBV5-1; J gene: TRBJ1-2; CDR3 protein: CASSSQQGGYGYTF; CDR3 DNA: TGCGCCAGCAGCTCCCAACAGGGAGGCTATGGCTACACCTTC
CDR3 length: 15; clone size: -; D gene: TRBD1; V gene: TRBV9; J gene: TRBJ1-2; CDR3 protein: CASSVGGTGGDGNTF; CDR3 DNA: TGTGCCAGCAGCGTCGGGGGGACAGGGGGCGATGGCAACACCTTC
CDR3 length: 15; clone size: -; D gene: TRBD1; V gene: TRBV11-1; J gene: TRBJ2-1; CDR3 protein: CASSFGTGSHNEQFF; CDR3 DNA: TGTGCCAGCAGCTTCGGGACAGGGAGTCACAATGAGCAGTTCTTC
CDR3 length: 13; clone size: -; D gene: -; V gene: TRBV20-1; J gene: TRBJ2-7; CDR3 protein: CSARDVTLYEQYF; CDR3 DNA: TGCAGTGCTAGAGATGTGACACTCTACGAGCAGTACTTC
CDR3 length: 17; clone size: -; D gene: -; V gene: TRBV6-1; J gene: TRBJ1-1; CDR3 protein: CASRRAGLTGMNTEAFF; CDR3 DNA: TGTGCCAGCAGGAGGGCGGGGCTTACGGGGATGAACACTGAAGCTTTCTTT
CDR3 length: 14; clone size: -; D gene: -; V gene: TRBV3-1; J gene: TRBJ2-2; CDR3 protein: CASSLRSTTGELFF; CDR3 DNA: TGTGCCAGCAGCCTGCGCTCCACCACCGGGGAGCTGTTTTTT
CDR3 length: 15; clone size: -; D gene: -; V gene: TRBV6-1; J gene: TRBJ1-2; CDR3 protein: CASRLATPSWYGYTF; CDR3 DNA: TGTGCCAGCAGACTAGCCACCCCATCGTGGTATGGCTACACCTTC
CDR3 length: 15; clone size: -; D gene: -; V gene: TRBV3-1; J gene: TRBJ1-3; CDR3 protein: CASSLDTGSGNTIYF; CDR3 DNA: TGTGCCAGCAGTCTTGACACTGGCTCTGGAAACACCATATATTTT
CDR3 length: 17; clone size: -; D gene: TRBD2; V gene: TRBV20-1; J gene: TRBJ2-6; CDR3 protein: CSAPQTSGSSGANVLTF; CDR3 DNA: TGCAGTGCTCCTCAGACTAGCGGGAGCTCTGGGGCCAACGTCCTGACTTTC
CDR3 length: 15; clone size: -; D gene: -; V gene: TRBV19; J gene: TRBJ2-1; CDR3 protein: CASSREAVTGDEQFF; CDR3 DNA: TGTGCCAGTAGTAGGGAGGCAGTCACTGGGGATGAGCAGTTCTTC
CDR3 length: 14; clone size: -; D gene: -; V gene: TRBV5-1; J gene: TRBJ1-6; CDR3 protein: CASSPPNPSSPLHF; CDR3 DNA: TGCGCCAGCAGCCCGCCGAACCCTAGTTCACCCCTCCACTTT
CDR3 length: 15; clone size: medium-sized; D gene: -; V gene: TRBV2; J gene: TRBJ1-4; CDR3 protein: CASSGPSSIYEKLFF; CDR3 DNA: TGTGCCAGCAGTGGCCCCAGTTCAATTTATGAAAAACTGTTTTTT
CDR3 length: 12; clone size: medium-sized; D gene: -; V gene: TRBV27; J gene: TRBJ1-6; CDR3 protein: CASSNPDSPLHF; CDR3 DNA: TGTGCCAGTTCTAACCCGGATTCACCCCTCCACTTT
CDR3 length: 13; clone size: -; D gene: -; V gene: TRBV7-9; J gene: TRBJ2-1; CDR3 protein: CASTPGEAWEQFF; CDR3 DNA: TGTGCCAGCACCCCCGGGGAAGCTTGGGAGCAGTTCTTC
CDR3 length: 11; clone size: many; D gene: -; V gene: TRBV14; J gene: TRBJ1-1; CDR3 protein: CASVRNTEAFF; CDR3 DNA: TGTGCCAGCGTCCGGAACACTGAAGCTTTCTTT
CDR3 length: 13; clone size: few; D gene: -; V gene: TRBV28; J gene: TRBJ2-7; CDR3 protein: CASSPAGAYEQYF; CDR3 DNA: TGTGCCAGCAGTCCCGCAGGAGCCTACGAGCAGTACTTC
CDR3 length: 15; clone size: -; D gene: -; V gene: TRBV11-3; J gene: TRBJ2-2; CDR3 protein: CASSFRGQVAGELFF; CDR3 DNA: TGTGCCAGCAGCTTCCGGGGGCAGGTTGCCGGGGAGCTGTTTTTT
CDR3 length: 13; clone size: many; D gene: -; V gene: TRBV5-8; J gene: TRBJ2-1; CDR3 protein: CASKGRLYNEQFF; CDR3 DNA: TGTGCCAGCAAGGGTCGGTTGTACAATGAGCAGTTCTTC
CDR3 length: 16; clone size: -; D gene: TRBD2; V gene: TRBV3-1; J gene: TRBJ2-7; CDR3 protein: CASSLRTSGASYEQYF; CDR3 DNA: TGTGCCAGCAGCCTACGGACTAGCGGGGCCTCCTACGAGCAGTACTTC
CDR3 length: 15; clone size: -; D gene: TRBD1; V gene: TRBV4-1; J gene: TRBJ1-2; CDR3 protein: CASSPTGQGMVGYTF; CDR3 DNA: TGCGCCAGCAGCCCCACGGGACAGGGGATGGTTGGCTACACCTTC
CDR3 length: 12; clone size: -; D gene: -; V gene: TRBV28; J gene: TRBJ1-1; CDR3 protein: CASSLPGAEAFF; CDR3 DNA: TGTGCCAGCAGTTTACCGGGAGCTGAAGCTTTCTTT
CDR3 length: 16; clone size: -; D gene: TRBD1; V gene: TRBV6-1; J gene: TRBJ1-6; CDR3 protein: CAIRDRENSYNSPLHF; CDR3 DNA: TGTGCCATCCGGGACAGGGAGAACTCCTATAATTCACCCCTCCACTTT
CDR3 length: 15; clone size: few; D gene: -; V gene: TRBV19; J gene: TRBJ2-2; CDR3 protein: CASSMVRERTGELFF; CDR3 DNA: TGTGCCAGTAGTATGGTTCGTGAGCGTACCGGGGAGCTGTTTTTT
CDR3 length: 13; clone size: -; D gene: TRBD1; V gene: TRBV28; J gene: TRBJ1-1; CDR3 protein: CASSGQENTEAFF; CDR3 DNA: TGTGCCAGCAGTGGACAGGAGAACACTGAAGCTTTCTTT
CDR3 length: 13; clone size: few; D gene: -; V gene: TRBV6-1; J gene: TRBJ1-1; CDR3 protein: CASSRQPNTEAFF; CDR3 DNA: TGTGCCAGCAGTCGACAACCCAACACTGAAGCTTTCTTT
CDR3 length: 19; clone size: many; D gene: TRBD1; V gene: TRBV4-1; J gene: TRBJ2-5; CDR3 protein: CASSHDLRQGRRGPETQYF; CDR3 DNA: TGCGCCAGCAGTCACGATCTCAGACAGGGGAGGAGGGGGCCAGAGACCCAGTACTTC
CDR3 length: 14; clone size: -; D gene: -; V gene: TRBV4-1; J gene: TRBJ1-2; CDR3 protein: CASSQVRGDDGYTF; CDR3 DNA: TGCGCCAGCAGCCAAGTGAGGGGAGATGATGGCTACACCTTC
CDR3 length: 17; clone size: -; D gene: TRBD1; V gene: TRBV11-2; J gene: TRBJ2-1; CDR3 protein: CASSLDFQGAQGTEQFF; CDR3 DNA: TGTGCCAGCAGCCTCGACTTCCAGGGGGCGCAGGGTACTGAGCAGTTCTTC
CDR3 length: 16; clone size: many; D gene: TRBD2; V gene: TRBV5-1; J gene: TRBJ2-5; CDR3 protein: CASSWALAGGKETQYF; CDR3 DNA: TGCGCCAGCAGCTGGGCACTAGCGGGAGGAAAAGAGACCCAGTACTTC
CDR3 length: 13; clone size: many; D gene: -; V gene: TRBV20-1; J gene: TRBJ1-5; CDR3 protein: CSAREGPNQPQHF; CDR3 DNA: TGCAGTGCTAGAGAGGGTCCTAATCAGCCCCAGCATTTT
CDR3 length: 16; clone size: -; D gene: TRBD2; V gene: TRBV20-1; J gene: TRBJ2-5; CDR3 protein: CSARDLFPGRGETQYF; CDR3 DNA: TGCAGTGCTAGAGATCTTTTTCCCGGGAGGGGGGAGACCCAGTACTTC
CDR3 length: 14; clone size: -; D gene: TRBD1; V gene: TRBV5-6; J gene: TRBJ2-1; CDR3 protein: CASSQQGSYNEQFF; CDR3 DNA: TGTGCCAGCAGCCAACAGGGGTCCTACAATGAGCAGTTCTTC
CDR3 length: 15; clone size: -; D gene: -; V gene: TRBV5-5; J gene: TRBJ2-7; CDR3 protein: CASSLEGDGSYEQYF; CDR3 DNA: TGTGCCAGCAGCTTGGAGGGGGACGGGTCCTACGAGCAGTACTTC